These T cell receptor beta chains were read from a single sample in a study of blood T cell repertoires in COVID-19. Clones were read by immunoSEQ multiplex PCR, and TCRdb kept only the in-frame ones, dropping some. Of about 86,000 clones listed, roughly 83% were seen once; the top ten hold 25% to 40%. The sample comprised peripheral blood. The receptors stem from a woman older than 75 with active or convalescent COVID-19. Both conserved end residues are part of each CDR3.

J | V | CDR3
TRBJ2-5 | TRBV5-1 | CASSLALPQETQYF
TRBJ2-7 | TRBV3-1/TRBV3-2 | CASSPWDRFDEQYF
TRBJ2-5 | TRBV5-8 | CASSLARGLETQYF
TRBJ2-5 | TRBV28 | CASSPGQGWKTQYF
TRBJ2-1 | TRBV5-1 | CASSTGLYNEQFF
TRBJ2-7 | TRBV6-5 | CASSYSQLAANEQYF
TRBJ2-5 | TRBV27 | CASSSQTPRGRGRLEETQYF
TRBJ2-1 | TRBV5-1 | CASSLEGRGGGRNNEQFF
TRBJ2-7 | TRBV10-3 | CAISESEGASYEQYF
TRBJ1-2 | TRBV4-2 | CASSQEQGYGYTF
TRBJ2-1 | TRBV7-3 | CASSPRAGHNEQFF
TRBJ1-5 | TRBV27 | CASRITSSGYQPQHF
TRBJ1-5 | TRBV19 | CASKSSQGQGAGQPQHF
TRBJ1-1 | TRBV7-2 | CASSLYPILNTEAFF
TRBJ1-2 | TRBV5-4 | CASSLATDNYGYTF
TRBJ2-1 | TRBV18 | CASSLERTSGGNEQFF
TRBJ1-4 | TRBV19 | CASSIGTDPEKLFF
TRBJ1-1 | TRBV18 | CASSADRTNTEAFF
TRBJ2-3 | TRBV11-3 | CASSPGAGYTDTQYF
TRBJ1-5 | TRBV28 | CASSSLRQGAGQPQHF
TRBJ2-1 | TRBV13 | CASSPPSYRIEQFF
TRBJ1-6 | TRBV6-5 | CASSYRTGLRPLHF
TRBJ2-2 | TRBV12-3/TRBV12-4 | CASERYTGELFF
TRBJ1-4 | TRBV5-1 | CASKPLGARNEKLFF
TRBJ2-7 | TRBV11-3 | CASSGSPGQTYEQYF
TRBJ2-3 | TRBV2 | CASSLGPDTQYF
TRBJ1-1 | TRBV7-9 | CASSALLGQERRTEAFF
TRBJ2-1 | TRBV28 | CASSSSKGLSSYNEQFF
TRBJ2-5 | TRBV3-1/TRBV3-2 | CASSHSTIQETQYF
TRBJ2-7 | TRBV7-2 | CASSLGAGGPIYEQYF
TRBJ1-2 | TRBV12-3/TRBV12-4 | CASRSGDYGYTF
TRBJ2-7 | TRBV19 | CASSLQESSYEQYF
TRBJ2-1 | TRBV28 | CASSGTSGQFYNEQFF
TRBJ2-3 | TRBV5-1 | CASSPGHQPTDTQYF
TRBJ2-2 | TRBV28 | CASSSGFHTGELFF
TRBJ1-4 | TRBV3-1/TRBV3-2 | CASSPPGSSDNEKLFF
TRBJ1-2 | TRBV4-3 | CASSQDLGGPFGYTF
TRBJ2-1 | TRBV7-5 | CARSLPKDPQDNEQFF